A single sample gave rise to the 32 T cell receptor beta chains below, sequenced in a study of blood T cell repertoires in COVID-19. Assay: immunoSEQ multiplex PCR; the TCRdb copy retains only in-frame clones and omits some. The data hold about 230,000 clones, with over 85% observed a single time. Sample: PBMCs or T cells enriched from blood (not recorded which). The origin of the receptors is a woman under 40 with acute COVID-19.

The chain has TRBV10-1 and TRBJ1-1, with D possibly matching TRBD1 (6 bases). The CDR3 has 14 amino acids. Germline lookup yields CDR1 WNHNN and CDR2 SYGVQD (reference sequence). Trimming removed 2 bases from V and 2 bases from J, with 9 bases in between. CDR3 sequence: CASSEADRNTEAFF. CDR3 in DNA: TGCGCCAGCAGTGAGGCGGACAGAAACACTGAAGCTTTCTTT.

The chain combines TRBV5-1 with TRBJ2-2, with 8 bases aligning to TRBD2. V shed 4 bases, J shed 2 bases, and the junction held 4 bases outside the gene matches. This CDR3 is 15 amino acids long. Germline CDR1 SGHRS, CDR2 YFSETQ. The CDR3 DNA sequence: TGCGCCAGCAGCCGGAGCGGGGGAAACACCGGGGAGCTGTTTTTT. Translation gives CASSRSGGNTGELFF.

The rearrangement links TRBV29-1 to TRBJ1-2; weak D call: TRBD1 (5 bases). V shed 6 bases and J shed 8 bases, with 19 bases lying between them. Germline CDR1 SQVTM, CDR2 ANQGSEA. The CDR3 length is 13 residues. This CDR3 reads CSVATGVERGYTF. Here the CDR3 DNA reads TGCAGCGTCGCCACAGGAGTGGAAAGAGGCTACACCTTC.

The rearrangement joins TRBV27 to TRBJ1-3; possibly TRBD1 for D (5 bases). V was trimmed by 6 bases and J by 4 bases, leaving 16 bases between them. CDR1 is MNHEY, CDR2 SMNVEV, per germline (reference sequence). The CDR3 consists of 15 residues. In DNA form, the CDR3 reads TGTGCCAGCAGCTTTGACAGCCGTCAAGGAAACACCATATATTTT. The encoded protein is CASSFDSRQGNTIYF.

The chain is built from TRBV2 and TRBJ2-7; tentatively, D is TRBD1 (6 bases). V was pared by 8 bases and J by 4 bases, with 18 bases between. CDR3 length: 14 residues. CDR1 and CDR2 (germline): SNHLY, FYNNEI. The CDR3 sequence is CASLPQGTGYEQYF. The CDR3 nucleotides are TGTGCCAGCCTACCTCAGGGGACCGGATACGAGCAGTACTTC.

The sample holds one count of this clone. V gene TRBV9 combines with J gene TRBJ1-3; 7 positions match TRBD1. V lost 0 bases to trimming and J lost 5 bases; unmatched junction nucleotides: 5. CDR3 size: 15 residues. The germline V gene encodes CDR1 SGDLS and CDR2 YYNGEE. This chain's CDR3 is CASSVGQGGRNTIYF. DNA for the CDR3: TGTGCCAGCAGCGTAGGACAGGGTGGAAGAAACACCATATATTTT.

The chain is built from TRBV30 and TRBJ1-1; D ambiguous. Per the germline V gene, CDR1 is GTSNPN and CDR2 is SVGIG (reference sequence). This CDR3 contains 12 residues. V shed 5 bases and J shed 11 bases, with 18 bases lying between them. CDR3 in DNA: TGTGCCTGGGGAGAGGACGCCTCGGGGGCTTTCTTT. Translating it yields CAWGEDASGAFF.

This rearrangement joins TRBV5-1 to TRBJ1-3, with D possibly TRBD1 on 6 matching bases. Germline V lookup: CDR1 SGHRS, CDR2 YFSETQ. The CDR3 totals 17 residues. Trimming pared 3 bases from V and 1 base from J, leaving 17 bases between. Here the CDR3 DNA reads TGCGCCAGCAGCTGGCCCCTAGGGGGGGGGTCTGGAAACACCATATATTTT. This sequence encodes CASSWPLGGGSGNTIYF.

The chain is built from TRBV6-5 and TRBJ1-5; D perhaps matches TRBD1 (6 bases). V shed 3 bases and J shed 7 bases, with 13 bases lying between them. The germline CDR1 and CDR2 sequences are MNHEY and SVGAGI. CDR3 length equals 14 residues. The CDR3 DNA reads as TGTGCCAGCAGTTATATGGGGGGGCGACAGCCCCAGCATTTT. Protein sequence: CASSYMGGRQPQHF.

The chain employs TRBV2 and TRBJ1-3; the D is unclear. Germline-derived CDR1 and CDR2 are SNHLY and FYNNEI. CDR3 length: 13 residues. V was cut by 8 bases and J by 7 bases, with 15 bases left in between. The DNA for the CDR3 is TGTGCCAGCTCAGAGGAAGTATCGAACACCATATATTTT. Translating gives CASSEEVSNTIYF.

The chain recombines TRBV7-9 with TRBJ2-5; TRBD2 matches 9 bases. V gave up 5 bases and J gave up 2 bases; unmatched junction bases: 6. Germline V CDR1 and CDR2: SEHNR, FQNEAQ (reference sequence). The CDR3 contains 15 residues. This CDR3 reads CASSTVAGAQETQYF. Written as DNA, the CDR3 is TGTGCCAGCAGCACCGTAGCGGGGGCTCAAGAGACCCAGTACTTC. Filled out from reference TRBV7-9 and TRBJ2-5, the complete variable domain reads DTGVSQNPRHKITKRGQNVTFRCDPISEHNRLYWYRQTLGQGPEFLTYFQNEAQLEKSRLLSDRFSAERPKGSFSTLEIQRTEQGDSAMYLCASSTVAGAQETQYFGPGTRLLVL.

A single count supports this clone. The chain links TRBV7-9 to TRBJ2-5; a weak D match, TRBD2 (7 bases). The CDR3 runs to 14 residues. Germline CDR1 and CDR2: SEHNR and FQNEAQ (reference sequence). V was trimmed by 1 base and J by 5 bases, leaving 11 bases between them. Here the CDR3 reads CASSLDGGHETQYF. CDR3 DNA sequence: TGTGCCAGCAGCTTAGACGGGGGGCATGAGACCCAGTACTTC.

The table lists this clone with a count of one. This chain uses TRBV5-6 with TRBJ1-3; D is unresolved. This CDR3 comprises 13 residues. Trimming cost V 0 bases and J 5 bases, with 6 bases left between them. Germline V gene sequence: CDR1 SGHDT, CDR2 YYEEEE. The CDR3 here is CASSLGSRNTIYF. In DNA form, the CDR3 reads TGTGCCAGCAGCTTGGGGAGTAGAAACACCATATATTTT.

This sequence joins TRBV7-9 and TRBJ2-3; 8 positions agree with TRBD1. There are 16 residues in the CDR3. CDR1 is SEHNR, CDR2 FQNEAQ, per germline (reference sequence). J was trimmed by 2 bases and V by 4 bases; bases with no gene match: 8. The CDR3: CASSSADRGLTDTQYF. The CDR3 DNA follows: TGTGCCAGCAGCTCAGCAGACAGGGGCCTCACAGATACGCAGTATTTT. Full variable domain (remainder filled in from reference TRBV7-9 and TRBJ2-3): DTGVSQNPRHKITKRGQNVTFRCDPISEHNRLYWYRQTLGQGPEFLTYFQNEAQLEKSRLLSDRFSAERPKGSFSTLEIQRTEQGDSAMYLCASSSADRGLTDTQYFGPGTRLTVL.

The V and J genes are TRBV19 and TRBJ1-5; TRBD1 is a possible D gene (6 bases). The CDR3 loop spans 13 amino acids. With 9 bases removed from V and 3 bases from J, the gap between germline ends came to 12 bases. CDR1 and CDR2 from the germline V gene are LNHDA and SQIVND (reference sequence). The CDR3: CASRGQLNQPQHF. The DNA for the CDR3 is TGTGCCAGCCGTGGACAGCTCAATCAGCCCCAGCATTTT.

CDR3 in DNA: TGTGCCAGCTCACCCTCGACAGCAGAAGAGACCCAGTACTTC. It encodes CASSPSTAEETQYF. This chain joins TRBV18 and TRBJ2-5; weak D call: TRBD1 (5 bases). The germline gives CDR1 KGHSH, CDR2 LQKENI. CDR3 length: 14 residues. V was pared by 3 bases and J by 3 bases, with 11 bases between.

This rearrangement joins TRBV29-1 to TRBJ2-7, with D uncertain. V shed 5 bases and J shed 0 bases, with 11 bases lying between them. Germline loops: CDR1 SQVTM, CDR2 ANQGSEA. This CDR3 has 13 residues. CDR3 residues: CSVFEVSSYEQYF. The DNA for the CDR3 is TGCAGCGTTTTTGAGGTTAGCTCCTACGAGCAGTACTTC.

The chain joins TRBV5-5 to TRBJ2-7; 10 bases match TRBD1. Per germline, CDR1 SGHKS and CDR2 YYEKEE (reference sequence). The CDR3 is made up of 14 amino acids. The ends lost 4 bases at V and 7 bases at J; junction bases unmatched: 8. CDR3 sequence (DNA): TGTGCCAGCAGCCGGACAGGGGGAAAAACGGAGCAGTACTTC. It specifies CASSRTGGKTEQYF.

This chain links TRBV6-5 with TRBJ1-2; D unclear. This CDR3 is built from 13 residues. Trimming left V 7 bases short and J 1 base short, with 10 bases between. From germline, CDR1 is MNHEY and CDR2 SVGAGI. The CDR3 loop reads CASMRKSNYGYTF. The CDR3 bases are TGTGCCAGCATGAGGAAGAGTAACTATGGCTACACCTTC.

The CDR3 spells CASSTSRETQYF. The DNA for the CDR3 is TGTGCCAGTAGTACCTCCAGGGAGACCCAGTACTTC. The V gene is TRBV19, the J gene TRBJ2-5; D gene unclear. Germline CDR1 reads LNHDA; CDR2 reads SQIVND (reference sequence). Trimming shortened V by 4 bases and J by 5 bases, and 8 bases separated the two germline ends. This CDR3 spans 12 amino acids.

This chain uses TRBV28 with TRBJ2-3; a possible D gene is TRBD2 (6 bases). The germline CDR1 and CDR2 sequences are MDHEN and SYDVKM. V dropped 6 bases and J dropped 2 bases, with 18 bases sitting between them. This CDR3 comprises 16 residues. CDR3 amino acids: CASSSSGRGYTDTQYF. The CDR3 coding sequence is TGTGCCAGCAGCTCGTCGGGGCGGGGTTACACAGATACGCAGTATTTT.

V usage is TRBV4-3 and J usage is TRBJ2-7, with D perhaps TRBD1 (5 bases). The CDR3 loop spans 16 amino acids. V lost 0 bases, J lost 4 bases, and 16 bases lay in between. Germline CDR1 reads LGHNA; CDR2 reads YSLEER. For the CDR3, the DNA is TGCGCCAGCAGCCAAGACTTCGACAGACCCCCGTACGAGCAGTACTTC. Translating it yields CASSQDFDRPPYEQYF.

The rearrangement uses TRBV2 and TRBJ1-2; TRBD1 matches at 8 bases. Germline trimming cut 5 bases from V and 2 bases from J; bases unmatched to any gene: 7. Germline V gene lookup returns CDR1 SNHLY and CDR2 FYNNEI. CDR3 length: 15 amino acids. CDR3 sequence: CASSLKQGANYGYTF. CDR3 nucleotide sequence: TGTGCCAGCAGTTTAAAGCAGGGGGCCAACTATGGCTACACCTTC.

V usage is TRBV9 and J usage is TRBJ2-1; TRBD2 matches at 8 bases. The CDR3 is 16 amino acids. Germline CDR1 reads SGDLS; CDR2 reads YYNGEE. Unmatched junction bases numbered 6, after V lost 0 bases and J lost 4 bases. The CDR3 DNA reads as TGTGCCAGCAGCGTAGAGGCGGGGGGCCCGTACAATGAGCAGTTCTTC. It is translated as CASSVEAGGPYNEQFF.

J is TRBJ2-1 and V is TRBV6-4, with TRBD2 identical over 13 bases. The J segment lost 4 bases and the V segment lost 4 bases, leaving 1 base of the junction unmatched. This CDR3 spans 15 amino acids. CDR1 MRHNA and CDR2 SNTAGT come from the germline V gene. The CDR3 DNA reads TGTGCCAGCAGTGGACTAGCGGGGGGATACAATGAGCAGTTCTTC. Residues: CASSGLAGGYNEQFF.

The chain uses TRBV6-5 and TRBJ2-3, with 7 bases fitting TRBD2. Germline CDR1 is MNHEY and CDR2 is SVGAGI. The CDR3 is made up of 15 amino acids. Germline trimming cut 2 bases from V and 1 base from J; bases unmatched to any gene: 3. This chain's CDR3 is CASSYRLAGTDTQYF. As DNA, the CDR3 is TGTGCCAGCAGTTACCGCCTAGCGGGCACAGATACGCAGTATTTT.

This chain links TRBV21-1 with TRBJ2-5; the table's D call of TRBD1 was not tested on the DNA. TRBV21-1 counts as a pseudogene. The CDR3 extends over 19 amino acids. CDR3 nucleotide sequence: TGTGCCAGCAGCAAAGATAGACAGGGCTGGATGTGGGGGGTGGAGACCCAGTACTTC. It translates to CASSKDRQGWMWGVETQYF.

The V call is TRBV7-6, the J call TRBJ1-2; D ambiguous. V was cut by 1 base and J by 7 bases, with 7 bases left in between. The CDR3 is 12 amino acids. Germline V gene data show CDR1 as SGHVS and CDR2 as FNYEAQ. The CDR3 DNA sequence: TGTGCCAGCAGCTTAGGAGGGCTTGGCTACACCTTC. Amino acids: CASSLGGLGYTF.

The chain employs TRBV19 and TRBJ2-2, with 8 positions matching TRBD1. This CDR3 is built from 14 residues. Trimming cost V 9 bases and J 1 base; bases outside gene matches: 4. Germline values: CDR1 LNHDA, CDR2 SQIVND (reference sequence). The CDR3 bases are TGTGCCAGCCTTGGACAGGGGAACACCGGGGAGCTGTTTTTT. Its translation: CASLGQGNTGELFF.

This clone appeared a single time. The rearrangement joins TRBV9 to TRBJ2-5; no clear D gene. The germline V gene encodes CDR1 SGDLS and CDR2 YYNGEE. The V and J ends lost 3 bases and 5 bases respectively, with 11 bases between them. This CDR3 region has 13 residues. DNA of the CDR3: TGTGCCAGCAGCGAAGAGGTTGAGGAGACCCAGTACTTC. The encoded protein is CASSEEVEETQYF.

The gene calls are TRBV12-3 or TRBV12-4 and TRBJ2-5; 9 bases align to TRBD1. CDR3 size: 13 residues. V was clipped by 5 bases and J by 5 bases; unmatched bases: 3. As DNA, the CDR3 is TGTGCCAGCAGTACAGGGGGCCGGGAGACCCAGTACTTC. It codes for CASSTGGRETQYF.

This rearrangement joins TRBV27 to TRBJ2-3; 10 bases are shared with TRBD1. The CDR3 has 17 amino acids. The V segment lost 1 base and the J segment 4 bases; nucleotides outside the gene matches: 8. Germline CDR1 MNHEY, CDR2 SMNVEV (reference sequence). In nucleotides, the CDR3 is TGTGCCAGCAGTTTATGGGGGACAGGGGTTGGGTCAGATACGCAGTATTTT. Translation: CASSLWGTGVGSDTQYF.